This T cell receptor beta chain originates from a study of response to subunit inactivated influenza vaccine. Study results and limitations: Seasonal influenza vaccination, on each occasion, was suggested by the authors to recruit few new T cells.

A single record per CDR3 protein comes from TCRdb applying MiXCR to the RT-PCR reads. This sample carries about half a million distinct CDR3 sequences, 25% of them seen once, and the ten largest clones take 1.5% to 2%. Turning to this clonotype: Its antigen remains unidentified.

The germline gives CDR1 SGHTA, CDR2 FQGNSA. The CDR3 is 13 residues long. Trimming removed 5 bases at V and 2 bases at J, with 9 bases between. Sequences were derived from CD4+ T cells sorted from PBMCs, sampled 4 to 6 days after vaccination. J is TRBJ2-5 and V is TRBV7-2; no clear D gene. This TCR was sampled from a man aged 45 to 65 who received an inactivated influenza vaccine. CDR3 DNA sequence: TGTGCCAGCAGCGGAATGGTTCAAGAGACCCAGTACTTC. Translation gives CASSGMVQETQYF.